This entry describes one T cell receptor beta chain. This specimen comes from a study of blood T cell repertoires in COVID-19. Study in general: Italy, Spain and the United States were the sources of the convalescent and acute COVID-19 samples. Sample material is recorded as cDNA or gDNA derived from T cells, B-cell-depleted T cells, or PBMCs.

Germline V gene sequence: CDR1 LGHDT, CDR2 YNNKEL (reference sequence). The ends were cut back, 1 base at V and 7 bases at J, with 5 bases in the middle. The CDR3 covers 12 residues. As originally analysed: Reference gene primers were amplified, and this amplification served to estimate nucleated cell counts. Sequencing used immunoSEQ multiplex PCR; TCRdb keeps in-frame clones, though not all of them. That table is the source of V, J and clone size, and D and trimming were worked out from the DNA. The sample shows approximately 27,000 clones, around 87% of them seen only once. The sequence was obtained from a man in his sixties with acute or convalescent COVID-19. The V gene is TRBV3-1 (or the pseudogene TRBV3-2), the J gene TRBJ2-1; tentatively, D is TRBD1 (5 bases). Sequences were obtained from peripheral blood. The CDR3: CASSQAGNEQFF. The CDR3 DNA follows: TGTGCCAGCAGCCAAGCAGGGAATGAGCAGTTCTTC.